These T cell receptor beta chains were read from a single sample in a study of a mutant IDH1 vaccine in newly diagnosed glioma. Generated by immunoSEQ multiplex PCR, the TCRdb table keeps only in-frame clones and is missing some. This repertoire shows under 70,000 clones, 75% to 90% found once; its top ten account for 10% to 15%. These receptors have no identified antigens. The sample in question was PBMCs, obtained from a glioma patient whose treatment included an IDH1 peptide vaccine. These TCRs come from a man aged 18-30 years with glioma. Each CDR3 is given with its conserved first and last residue. A D gene is named only where the DNA matches it firmly. Clone size is stated in some rows and not others, as once, few, many or a class when expanded.

NA,TRBV5-4,TRBJ2-5,NA,TGTGCCAGCAGGGGCGGCGGGTTGGCTGAGACCCAGTACTTC,CASRGGGLAETQYF
NA,TRBV5-6,TRBJ2-1,NA,TGTGCCAGCAGCTTGGCAGCGAGGGAGCAGTTCTTC,CASSLAAREQFF
NA,TRBV9,TRBJ2-7,NA,TGTGCCAGCAGCGTAGGTGGGGGGGGCTTTGAGCAGTACTTC,CASSVGGGGFEQYF
NA,TRBV7-8,TRBJ1-5,NA,TGTGCCAGCAGCTTTAGCCTCAGCAATCAGCCCCAGCATTTT,CASSFSLSNQPQHF
NA,TRBV18,TRBJ1-2,TRBD1,TGTGCCAGCGCCCCCCTGGACAGGAACTATGGCTACACCTTC,CASAPLDRNYGYTF
NA,TRBV10-3,TRBJ2-3,TRBD1,TGTGCCATCAGTGAGCCTCAAACAGGGGGCTACCACACAGATACGCAGTATTTT,CAISEPQTGGYHTDTQYF
NA,TRBV5-4,TRBJ2-5,TRBD2,TGTGCCAGCAGCCACGCTAGCGGGGGAGAGACCCAGTACTTC,CASSHASGGETQYF
NA,TRBV19,TRBJ1-2,NA,TGTGCCAGTAGTATGGGGAGGGGGGCGCAAGGCTACACCTTC,CASSMGRGAQGYTF
NA,TRBV7-9,TRBJ1-1,NA,TGTGCCAGCAGCTGGTGGGGGGAGAGGACTGAAGCTTTCTTT,CASSWWGERTEAFF
NA,TRBV13,TRBJ2-5,NA,TGTGCCAGCAGCTTAGGGCCGCCAGGGAGGTTGGGAGAGACCCAGTACTTC,CASSLGPPGRLGETQYF
NA,TRBV7-3,TRBJ1-1,TRBD1,TGTGCCAGCAGCTTAACTGGGGACAGGGTCGGCACTGAAGCTTTCTTT,CASSLTGDRVGTEAFF
NA,TRBV30,TRBJ2-1,NA,TGTGCCTGGATAGGAGAGGGGGGCACAATCGATGAGCAGTTCTTC,CAWIGEGGTIDEQFF
once,TRBV19,TRBJ2-7,NA,TGTGCCAGTGCTCCGGGACTGATGTACGAGCAGTACTTC,CASAPGLMYEQYF
NA,TRBV5-1,TRBJ2-2,NA,TGCGCCAGCAGCTTGAATTTAGGATTGGAGGAGCTGTTTTTT,CASSLNLGLEELFF
NA,TRBV7-8,TRBJ1-5,TRBD1,TGTGCCAGCAGCTCCCGATCAGGGGGAGTGACTTATCAGCCCCAGCATTTT,CASSSRSGGVTYQPQHF
once,TRBV4-3,TRBJ2-2,NA,TGCGCCAGCAGCCAAGATCTGGCCGGGGAGCTGTTTTTT,CASSQDLAGELFF
NA,TRBV7-2,TRBJ2-5,TRBD1,TGTGCCAGCAGCAGACTCTTTAGTAGGGACAGAAAAGAGACCCAGTACTTC,CASSRLFSRDRKETQYF
once,TRBV4-3,TRBJ2-7,NA,TGCGCCAGCAGCCAAGGCCACCGTTACGAGCAGTACTTC,CASSQGHRYEQYF
NA,TRBV19,TRBJ1-1,NA,TGTGCCAGTAGTATCCTGGGGGGACGCGCTTTCTTT,CASSILGGRAFF
once,TRBV25-1,TRBJ2-1,NA,TGTGCCAGCAGTGACCCGGGCCAGCCAGCAACCTACAATGAGCAGTTCTTC,CASSDPGQPATYNEQFF
NA,TRBV6-5,TRBJ1-2,TRBD1,TGTGCCAGCAGTTACACGACAGGGAATCGGGGCTACACCTTC,CASSYTTGNRGYTF
NA,TRBV5-6,TRBJ2-7,NA,TGTGCCAGCAGCTTGAGGGACTACGAGCAGTACTTC,CASSLRDYEQYF
NA,TRBV28,TRBJ2-3,TRBD2,TGTGCCAGCAGTTTACTAGGGCGGGAGCTTCCCACAGATACGCAGTATTTT,CASSLLGRELPTDTQYF
NA,TRBV19,TRBJ2-5,NA,TGTGCCAGTACTGAGGGTGAGACCCAGTACTTC,CASTEGETQYF